This TCR beta chain is from a study of blood T cell repertoires in COVID-19. Across the study: Samples representing acute and convalescent COVID-19 were sourced from the United States, Italy and Spain. Nucleic acid was either cDNA or gDNA, and it came from T cells, B-cell-depleted T cells, or PBMCs.

CDR1 is SGHAT, CDR2 FQNNGV, per germline. V dropped 6 bases and J dropped 9; count of bases not matched to a gene: 4. This CDR3 has 13 residues. Per the study methods: The authors estimated nucleated cell counts from reference gene primer amplification. Profiled with immunoSEQ multiplex PCR; TCRdb holds only in-frame clones, not every one. D and trimming were read from the DNA, whereas the V and J calls and clone size are those reported in that table. This sample carries approximately 150,000 clones, about nine tenths of them seen once, and the ten largest clones take about 4%. V usage is TRBV11-2 and J usage is TRBJ1-6; 8 nucleotides line up with TRBD1. The clonotype comes from a woman between 55 and 75 years old with active or convalescent COVID-19. The sequencing input was peripheral blood. The CDR3 spells CASRRTGSSPLHF. CDR3 DNA: TGTGCCAGCAGGAGGACAGGGAGTTCACCCCTCCACTTT.